One sample yielded the 32 T cell receptor beta chains listed below, sequenced in a study of CD8 T cells in ankylosing spondylitis. Findings of the study overall: Ankylosing spondylitis blood seemed to carry a telltale TCR beta motif made of about 8 highly homologous variants.

No antigens are known for them. TCRdb analysed the 5' RACE reads with MiXCR anew, one entry per CDR3 protein. The sample holds approximately 540,000 distinct CDR3 sequences, over 9.5% seen once. The sample comprised blood, either unsorted or a sorted T cell fraction (not recorded which). Source of these receptors: a male donor with ankylosing spondylitis.

This clonotype occurred a few times. The genes are TRBV5-1 and TRBJ2-1; D not certain. V lost 4 bases and J 7 bases, leaving 12 bases between the germline ends. CDR3 length equals 13 residues. Germline V gene lookup returns CDR1 SGHRS and CDR2 YFSETQ. The CDR3 nucleotides are TGCGCCAGCAGCGTTGGTCCTGGAAATGAGCAGTTCTTC. It encodes CASSVGPGNEQFF.

This clonotype showed up many times. The rearrangement joins TRBV27 to TRBJ1-6; tentatively, D is TRBD1 (5 bases). V dropped 3 bases and J dropped 9 bases, with 12 bases sitting between them. The CDR3 totals 14 residues. Per the germline V gene, CDR1 is MNHEY and CDR2 is SMNVEV (reference sequence). The CDR3 nucleotides are TGTGCCAGCAGTTTGGGGGGAGCCGGTTCACCCCTCCACTTT. Residues: CASSLGGAGSPLHF.

This clonotype came up many times. V gene TRBV5-1 combines with J gene TRBJ2-2; D is possibly TRBD2 (6 bases). This CDR3 comprises 15 residues. The V end was cut by 3 bases, the J end by 4 bases, with 13 bases between. Germline V lookup: CDR1 SGHRS, CDR2 YFSETQ. This chain's CDR3 is CASSSIPGVTGELFF. DNA for the CDR3: TGCGCCAGCAGCTCGATCCCGGGGGTCACCGGGGAGCTGTTTTTT.

This clonotype turned up a few times. V is TRBV5-1 and J is TRBJ1-1, with 9 bases matching TRBD1. The CDR3 runs to 15 residues. V lost 5 bases to trimming and J lost 1 base; unmatched junction nucleotides: 6. Germline V lookup: CDR1 SGHRS, CDR2 YFSETQ. DNA for the CDR3: TGCGCCAGCAGAAATACGGACAGGGGGAACACTGAAGCTTTCTTT. It translates to CASRNTDRGNTEAFF.

The rearrangement links TRBV20-1 to TRBJ2-7, with 7 nucleotides matching TRBD1. Losses at the gene ends were 6 bases for V and 5 bases for J; bases not matched to a gene: 4. There are 11 residues in the CDR3. Germline loops: CDR1 DFQATT, CDR2 SNEGSKA (reference sequence). The chain's CDR3 is CSADRDHEQYF. CDR3 bases: TGCAGTGCAGACAGGGACCACGAGCAGTACTTC.

The J gene is TRBJ2-7, the V gene TRBV20-1, with D tentatively TRBD1 (6 bases). CDR3 length: 13 residues. V gave up 0 bases and J gave up 6 bases, with 12 bases separating them. The V gene's germline CDR1 is DFQATT and CDR2 SNEGSKA (reference sequence). The DNA of the CDR3 is TGCAGTGCTAGAGATCAACCAGGGGCCGAGCAGTACTTC. The encoded protein is CSARDQPGAEQYF.

This clonotype came up many times. V gene TRBV29-1 combines with J gene TRBJ2-3, with 8 bases identical to TRBD1. CDR1 and CDR2 (germline): SQVTM, ANQGSEA. The V and J ends lost 7 bases and 3 bases, in that order; junction bases with no gene match: 6. This CDR3 is 13 amino acids long. DNA of the CDR3: TGCAGCGGTGACAGGGGTGGTACAGATACGCAGTATTTT. Residues: CSGDRGGTDTQYF.

This clonotype occurred a few times. The chain employs TRBV3-1 and TRBJ1-2; no reliable D call. Trimming pared 1 base from V and 7 bases from J, leaving 7 bases between. The CDR3 is made up of 12 amino acids. Germline V CDR1 and CDR2: LGHDT, YNNKEL (reference sequence). The CDR3 DNA reads as TGTGCCAGCAGCCAAGGAAAAGGTGGCTACACCTTC. Its translation is CASSQGKGGYTF.

The chain uses TRBV11-1 and TRBJ2-7; no clear D gene. Deletions cut 6 bases from V and 1 base from J, with 7 bases between. Germline V gives CDR1 SGHAT, CDR2 FQDESV (reference sequence). The CDR3 extends over 12 amino acids. CDR3 sequence reads: CASSGGSYEQYV. As DNA, the CDR3 is TGTGCCAGCAGTGGTGGGTCCTACGAGCAGTACGTC.

The chain combines TRBV20-1 with TRBJ2-3; D remains unclear. CDR1 and CDR2 (germline): DFQATT, SNEGSKA (reference sequence). This CDR3 has 12 residues. The V end was cut by 0 bases, the J end by 6 bases, with 7 bases between. The CDR3 is CSARDDGDTQYF. The CDR3 nucleotides are TGCAGTGCTAGAGATGATGGGGATACGCAGTATTTT.

This clonotype was seen only a few times. The chain joins TRBV30 to TRBJ2-2; D remains unclear. The CDR3 runs to 14 residues. The germline CDR1 and CDR2 sequences are GTSNPN and SVGIG (reference sequence). V was shortened by 3 bases and J by 5 bases, with 13 bases between the two germline ends. CDR3 sequence: CAWSTGLGTGELFF. The CDR3 DNA is TGTGCCTGGAGCACGGGCCTGGGGACCGGGGAGCTGTTTTTT.

Only a few counts were recorded for this clonotype. V gene TRBV20-1 combines with J gene TRBJ1-5, with 7 bases aligning to TRBD1. Germline V gives CDR1 DFQATT, CDR2 SNEGSKA (reference sequence). The V segment lost 3 bases and the J segment 4 bases; nucleotides outside the gene matches: 12. This CDR3 contains 16 residues. The CDR3 here is CSASLSLQGVNQPQHF. Here the CDR3 DNA reads TGCAGTGCTAGTTTGTCTTTGCAGGGGGTTAATCAGCCCCAGCATTTT.

Many counts were recorded for this clonotype. This rearrangement joins TRBV5-1 to TRBJ2-7, with 9 bases matching TRBD1. The CDR3 is 13 amino acids. J was trimmed by 3 bases and V by 4 bases; bases with no gene match: 2. Germline lookup yields CDR1 SGHRS and CDR2 YFSETQ. The DNA of the CDR3 is TGCGCCAGCAGCGCGGGACAGGGCTACGAGCAGTACGTC. It yields the protein CASSAGQGYEQYV.

This rearrangement joins TRBV5-5 to TRBJ1-1, with D perhaps TRBD1 (5 bases). This CDR3 is built from 15 residues. Looked up from germline, CDR1 is SGHKS and CDR2 is YYEKEE (reference sequence). Trimming shortened V by 3 bases and J by 0 bases, and 12 bases separated the two germline ends. The CDR3 loop reads CASSSPVGVNTEAFF. In DNA, the CDR3 is TGTGCCAGCAGCTCCCCGGTGGGGGTGAACACTGAAGCTTTCTTT.

CDR3 loop: CASSQFTGSYNEQFF. DNA for the CDR3: TGTGCCAGCAGCCAATTTACGGGATCCTACAATGAGCAGTTCTTC. The chain joins TRBV3-1 to TRBJ2-1; tentatively, D is TRBD2 (5 bases). The CDR3 consists of 15 residues. Germline V lookup: CDR1 LGHDT, CDR2 YNNKEL (reference sequence). Between the trimmed V and J ends, which lost 2 bases and 1 base, there was a span of 9 bases.

The chain recombines TRBV12-3 or TRBV12-4 with TRBJ1-4, with D perhaps TRBD1 (5 bases). This CDR3 is built from 13 residues. V was trimmed by 5 bases and J by 8 bases, leaving 12 bases between them. The CDR3 nucleotides read TGTGCCAGCAGTGCGACAGTGCCGGAAAAACTGTTTTTT. Residues: CASSATVPEKLFF.

Ten or more counts support this clonotype. V gene TRBV12-3 or TRBV12-4 combines with J gene TRBJ2-1; 9 positions agree with TRBD2. Losses at the gene ends were 6 bases for V and 4 bases for J; bases not matched to a gene: 7. The CDR3 is made up of 15 amino acids. CDR3 loop: CASSPSAGGYNEQFF. The CDR3 nucleotides are TGTGCCAGCAGCCCGTCGGCGGGAGGGTACAATGAGCAGTTCTTC.

Many counts were recorded for this clonotype. The chain is built from TRBV3-1 and TRBJ2-3; 12 bases align to TRBD2. Germline CDR1 LGHDT, CDR2 YNNKEL (reference sequence). The CDR3 is 16 amino acids. J was trimmed by 2 bases and V by 4 bases; bases with no gene match: 4. This CDR3 reads CASSLGLAGYTDTQYF. In DNA, the CDR3 is TGTGCCAGCAGCCTTGGACTAGCGGGATACACAGATACGCAGTATTTT.

J is TRBJ2-1 and V is TRBV18, with 8 bases lining up with TRBD1. Germline V lookup: CDR1 KGHSH, CDR2 LQKENI. There are 15 residues in the CDR3. J lost 5 bases, V lost 2 bases, and 5 bases had no gene match. CDR3 amino acids: CASSPRGQGNNEQFF. The CDR3 nucleotides are TGTGCCAGCTCACCAAGAGGACAGGGAAACAATGAGCAGTTCTTC.

This clonotype was observed a handful of times. CDR3 residues: CASSLAGSGSGPNEQFF. Written as DNA, the CDR3 is TGTGCCAGCAGCTTAGCGGGGTCAGGGAGCGGTCCTAATGAGCAGTTCTTC. The chain has TRBV7-2 and TRBJ2-1; D might be TRBD1 or TRBD2, each matching 5 bases. Germline CDR1 is SGHTA and CDR2 is FQGNSA. This CDR3 comprises 17 residues. The germline V and J ends were trimmed by 0 bases and 7 bases, with 19 bases remaining between them.

This clonotype was detected ten times or more. This chain joins TRBV4-2 and TRBJ2-2; D is possibly TRBD1 (6 bases). V lost 1 base and J lost 4, with 10 bases in between. The CDR3 loop spans 15 amino acids. CDR1 is LGHNA, CDR2 YNFKEQ, per germline. The CDR3 protein is CASSQAGVFTGELFF. The CDR3 DNA follows: TGTGCCAGCAGCCAAGCAGGGGTGTTCACCGGGGAGCTGTTTTTT.

This clonotype was seen repeatedly, ten times or more. The chain recombines TRBV10-3 with TRBJ1-2, with D hard to call. The germline V gene encodes CDR1 ENHRY and CDR2 SYGVKD. CDR3 length: 13 amino acids. The V gene lost 2 bases and the J gene lost 6 bases, with 10 bases spanning the gap. As DNA, the CDR3 is TGTGCCATCAGTGAGAGGCAGAGCGATGGCTACACCTTC. Translated: CAISERQSDGYTF.

This clonotype was recorded many times. The rearrangement uses TRBV3-1 and TRBJ2-1; possibly TRBD2 for D (6 bases). The germline CDR1 and CDR2 sequences are LGHDT and YNNKEL (reference sequence). The V gene lost 4 bases and the J gene lost 9 bases, with 7 bases spanning the gap. CDR3 length equals 11 residues. CDR3 loop: CASSRGGEQFF. The CDR3 DNA sequence: TGTGCCAGCAGCCGGGGAGGTGAGCAGTTCTTC.

This clonotype was seen more than once but under ten times. The V call is TRBV19, the J call TRBJ2-4; 9 bases align to TRBD2. The CDR3 has 21 residues. Trimming took 0 bases from V and 0 from J; bases not matched to a gene: 15. The germline V gene encodes CDR1 LNHDA and CDR2 SQIVND (reference sequence). CDR3 region: CASSIDYRLAGRGAAKNIQYF. The CDR3 DNA reads TGTGCCAGTAGTATAGATTATCGGCTAGCGGGGCGAGGGGCAGCCAAAAACATTCAGTACTTC.

The chain recombines TRBV20-1 with TRBJ1-2, with D possibly matching TRBD1 (6 bases). The germline gives CDR1 DFQATT, CDR2 SNEGSKA (reference sequence). With 7 bases removed from V and 2 bases from J, the gap between germline ends came to 23 bases. The length of the CDR3 is 16 residues. The CDR3: CSGPLGGGSENYGYTF. CDR3 nucleotide sequence: TGCAGTGGGCCTCTGGGTGGGGGCTCTGAGAACTATGGCTACACCTTC.

This clonotype has a handful of counts. J is TRBJ2-2 and V is TRBV5-6, with D maybe TRBD1 (6 bases). The CDR3 contains 15 residues. The germline gives CDR1 SGHDT, CDR2 YYEEEE. V was cut by 1 base and J by 4 bases, with 11 bases left in between. CDR3 bases: TGTGCCAGCAGCTTGTTCAGGGGTACCACCGGGGAGCTGTTTTTT. It encodes CASSLFRGTTGELFF.

This clonotype has a handful of counts. The CDR3 is CASSRGASGGELFF. CDR3 bases: TGTGCCAGCAGCCGCGGGGCTTCGGGCGGGGAGCTGTTTTTT. The genes are TRBV7-2 and TRBJ2-2, with a tentative D call TRBD2 (6 bases). This CDR3 has 14 amino acids. Germline V lookup: CDR1 SGHTA, CDR2 FQGNSA. V dropped 5 bases and J dropped 7 bases, with 14 bases sitting between them.

V gene TRBV24-1 combines with J gene TRBJ1-2; TRBD1 matches 12 bases. V shed 4 bases, J shed 7 bases, and the junction held 3 bases outside the gene matches. CDR1 and CDR2 from the germline V gene are KGHDR and SFDVKD. This CDR3 has 14 residues. The CDR3 region is CATSEGQGAPGYTF. The CDR3 region has the DNA TGTGCCACCAGTGAGGGACAGGGGGCGCCTGGCTACACCTTC.

This chain connects TRBV4-2 to TRBJ2-1; 9 bases are a match to TRBD2. The CDR3 contains 16 residues. V lost 0 bases, J lost 7 bases, and 7 bases stayed unmatched. Germline V gene sequence: CDR1 LGHNA, CDR2 YNFKEQ. The DNA of the CDR3 is TGTGCCAGCAGCCAAGACTTTGCGGGAGGGCGGAATGAGCAGTTCTTC. This encodes CASSQDFAGGRNEQFF.

A few counts support this clonotype. The V and J genes are TRBV7-2 and TRBJ1-5; D not resolved. The V gene's germline CDR1 is SGHTA and CDR2 FQGNSA. The germline V and J ends were trimmed by 3 bases and 0 bases, with 12 bases remaining between them. This CDR3 is built from 16 residues. CDR3 sequence: CASSLWLYDSNQPQHF. In DNA, the CDR3 is TGTGCCAGCAGCTTGTGGTTGTACGATAGCAATCAGCCCCAGCATTTT.

This clonotype was detected only a few times. The rearrangement links TRBV29-1 to TRBJ1-2, with D unresolved. The germline V gene encodes CDR1 SQVTM and CDR2 ANQGSEA. Trimming pared 6 bases from V and 8 bases from J, leaving 22 bases between. There are 14 residues in the CDR3. The CDR3 nucleotides are TGCAGCGTCCTTAGGACCGAACCGAAGGGCGGCTACACCTTC. It encodes CSVLRTEPKGGYTF.

This chain uses TRBV12-3 or TRBV12-4 with TRBJ2-1; D is perhaps TRBD2 (6 bases). This CDR3 contains 16 residues. The ends were cut back, 1 base at V and 2 bases at J, with 12 bases in the middle. CDR3 sequence: CASSLGRGNPYNEQFF. As DNA, the CDR3 is TGTGCCAGCAGTTTAGGGCGGGGCAATCCCTACAATGAGCAGTTCTTC.